This entry describes one T cell receptor (beta chain). Its antigen is undetermined. Repertoires were generated with immunoSEQ multiplex PCR, while TCRdb's copy carries only in-frame clones and drops some. The sample consists of fewer than 60,000 clones, roughly 82% of them appearing once. The CDR3 contains 17 residues. Trimming removed 4 bases at V and 8 bases at J, with 23 bases between. Per the germline V gene, CDR1 is KGHSH and CDR2 is LQKENI. Systemic immunosuppression or a history of autoimmune disease excluded patients. These data belong to a study of OX40 agonist ivuxolimab in advanced cancers. About the research overall: Hepatocellular carcinoma, melanoma, renal cell or head and neck cancer was diagnosed in the dose-escalation patients.

Study-level points and caveats: At doses 0.1 to 3.0 mg/kg, CD4+ and CD8+ clones expanded.

The input for sequencing was CD4+ or CD8+ T cells sorted from blood, taken in a trial of the OX40 agonist ivuxolimab. The source of this sequence is an adult with an advanced solid tumor such as melanoma, head and neck, liver or kidney cancer. The chain combines TRBV18 with TRBJ1-4; D possibly corresponds to TRBD1 (6 bases). The CDR3 DNA is TGTGCCAGCTCACAGTATCTCGAGGGGGTCGAGGGCGAAAAACTGTTTTTT. The encoded protein is CASSQYLEGVEGEKLFF. Based on the CDR3 plus reference TRBV18 and TRBJ1-4, the full variable domain is NAGVMQNPRHLVRRRGQEARLRCSPMKGHSHVYWYRQLPEEGLKFMVYLQKENIIDESGMPKERFSAEFPKEGPSILRIQQVVRGDSAAYFCASSQYLEGVEGEKLFFGSGTQLSVL.